This T cell receptor (beta chain) was captured by sequencing in a study of cytotoxic CD8 clonotypes in ibrutinib-treated CLL. Study at large: With a range of 6 to 36, the median treatment time before response samples were taken was around 12 months. Sample averages reached 260,000 or so productive templates and some 86,000 productive rearrangements. The study's findings and limits: The study found baseline clonality above age-matched healthy donors, tracking circulating CD8+ T-cell counts. A difference in sampling times existed between sustained-remission and progressing patients.

This CDR3 region has 18 residues. Per the germline V gene, CDR1 is PRHDT and CDR2 is FYEKMQ (reference sequence). The germline V and J ends were trimmed by 3 bases and 2 bases, with 20 bases remaining between them. This table comes from immunoSEQ multiplex PCR, and its TCRdb copy is limited to in-frame clones, with some not included. The sample has hundreds of thousands of clones, 70% seen once. Details on this clone: Antigen specificity is unknown.

This clonotype was obtained from a human donor with chronic lymphocytic leukemia. This rearrangement joins TRBV13 to TRBJ1-5; D may be TRBD1 (5 bases). The sample was PBMCs, taken after 24 months of ibrutinib treatment. The CDR3 loop reads CASSFVGDAGRGNQPQHF. The CDR3 DNA reads TGTGCCAGCAGCTTCGTAGGGGACGCGGGACGCGGCAATCAGCCCCAGCATTTT.